This T cell receptor beta chain stems from a study of blood T cell repertoires in COVID-19. As for the study in general: The samples span acute and convalescent COVID-19 from the United States, Italy and Spain.

There are 15 residues in the CDR3. CDR1 is MNHEY and CDR2 is SVGAGI in the germline V gene. Trimming took 6 bases from V and 5 from J; bases not matched to a gene: 4. Generated by immunoSEQ multiplex PCR, the TCRdb table keeps only in-frame clones and is missing some. This table holds 300,000 to 400,000 clones, about nine tenths found once. The source material was PBMCs or T cells enriched from blood (not recorded which). This chain uses TRBV6-5 with TRBJ2-3; TRBD2 aligns across 14 bases. This TCR was recovered from a man aged 55 to 70 who had recovered from COVID-19. The chain's CDR3 is CASRGLAGAKDTQYF. The CDR3 region has the DNA TGTGCCAGCAGGGGACTAGCGGGAGCAAAAGATACGCAGTATTTT.